This entry features one TCR beta chain sequence. No antigen is known for it. The data derive from a study of cytomegalovirus exposure and HLA in healthy donors. On the study more broadly: Unique TCRs numbering around 80 million, obtained from HLA-typed donors, made up an early data release. Study-wide results and caveats: Some V segments (TRBV6-2 and TRBV6-3 among them) were excluded as indistinguishable. The study listed 164 cytomegalovirus-associated TCR beta chains. V- and J-gene trimming of TCR beta was linked (in a later analysis) to a missense DCLRE1C variant.

Between the trimmed V and J ends, which lost 7 bases and 3 bases, there was a span of 9 bases. The CDR3 runs 12 residues. Germline V gene lookup returns CDR1 MNHEY and CDR2 SVGAGI. With 60 Vbeta and 13 Jbeta primers, the PCR was carried out. The assay was immunoSEQ multiplex PCR, and TCRdb's table has in-frame clones only and misses some. There are more than 150,000 clones in the sample; about 84% occur only once, and 3.5% to 4% lies in the top ten. The source of this sequence is a man aged 50 to 59 in good health and CMV-seronegative. Sequenced sample: PBMCs. V usage is TRBV6-5 and J usage is TRBJ1-1; D call uncertain. The CDR3 region has the DNA TGTGCCAGCAACGACCGGGACACTGAAGCTTTCTTT. Translating gives CASNDRDTEAFF.